The 5 T cell receptor beta chains reported below all come from one sample, sequenced in a study of beta chain features in type 1 diabetes. Notes on the study in general: Moderately but significantly shorter TCRB CDR3s were found in Type 1 diabetes patients in all four CD4+ subsets.

Expressed TCRB transcripts were sequenced, since all the RNA that had been isolated was reverse transcribed. The method was immunoSEQ multiplex PCR; TCRdb's version includes in-frame clones alone and lacks a portion of them. The sample holds roughly 250,000 clones, over 20% seen once. Antigen specificity for these receptors is unknown. Sequenced input: naive CD4+ T cells from blood. The receptors derive from a woman between 35 and 50 years old with type 1 diabetes.

V usage is TRBV7-8 and J usage is TRBJ1-3, with D unresolved. Between the trimmed V and J ends, which lost 0 bases and 0 bases, there was a span of 9 bases. Germline V CDR1 and CDR2: SGHVS, FQNEAQ. The CDR3 runs to 16 residues. The CDR3 loop reads CASSLAMALSGNTIYF. The CDR3, as DNA: TGTGCCAGCAGCTTAGCTATGGCTCTCTCTGGAAACACCATATATTTT.

Only a few counts were recorded for this clone. The rearrangement joins TRBV7-9 to TRBJ1-1; tentative D call: TRBD1 (6 bases). Trimming left V 7 bases short and J 4 bases short, with 22 bases between. Germline lookup yields CDR1 SEHNR and CDR2 FQNEAQ (reference sequence). This CDR3 is 16 amino acids long. CDR3 region: CASTLPRQEGATEAFF. The DNA of the CDR3 is TGTGCCAGCACCCTACCCCGACAGGAAGGAGCCACTGAAGCTTTCTTT.

The table lists this clone with a few counts. The J gene is TRBJ1-4, the V gene TRBV4-3; TRBD1 aligns across 7 bases. The germline CDR1 and CDR2 sequences are LGHNA and YSLEER. The CDR3 spans 13 residues. The trim removed 3 bases at V and 8 bases at J, leaving 3 bases unmatched. This CDR3 is CASSHGTEEKLFF. As DNA, the CDR3 is TGCGCCAGCAGCCACGGGACAGAAGAAAAACTGTTTTTT.

This rearrangement joins TRBV5-4 to TRBJ2-3, with 7 bases lining up with TRBD2. The CDR3 runs to 15 residues. Trimming removed 1 base from V and 2 bases from J; junction bases left unmatched: 4. CDR1 is SGHNT and CDR2 is YYREEE in the germline V gene (reference sequence). CDR3 residues: CASSLRRGDTDTQYF. The CDR3 region has the DNA TGTGCCAGCAGCTTGCGTCGGGGGGACACAGATACGCAGTATTTT.

This clone has just a few counts. In the same sample, other DNA sequences code for this CDR3. The CDR3 sequence: CASSSGTGNYNEQFF. CDR3 DNA sequence: TGTGCCAGCAGCTCCGGGACTGGCAACTACAATGAGCAGTTCTTC. The chain carries TRBV28 and TRBJ2-1; maybe TRBD2 (6 bases). CDR3 size: 15 residues. Germline V CDR1 and CDR2: MDHEN, SYDVKM. Deletions cut 6 bases from V and 3 bases from J, with 15 bases between.